These T cell receptor beta chains were read from a single sample in a study of shared clonotypes between healthy human individuals. The protocol was immunoSEQ multiplex PCR, while the TCRdb copy is restricted to in-frame clones and leaves out a portion. This table has roughly 1,100,000 clones, roughly 80% appearing once. The specimen sequenced was memory CD4+ T cells sorted from blood. The source of these receptors is a man between 18 and 29 years old in good health. The CDR3 runs from the conserved cysteine through the conserved F or W. The D gene is left open where the match is weak. Only part of the rows carry a size: once, few, many, or a class if the clone is expanded.

14 NA TRBJ1-1 TRBV7-8 NA CASSLTNNQGEAFF TGTGCCAGCAGCTTAACTAACAATCAAGGTGAAGCTTTCTTT
15 NA TRBJ1-6 TRBV28 NA CATLQRSSYNSPLHF TGTGCCACCTTACAGCGGAGCTCCTATAATTCACCCCTCCACTTT
13 NA TRBJ1-1 TRBV7-6 NA CASSTGQNTEAFF TGTGCCAGCAGCACCGGACAGAACACTGAAGCTTTCTTT
15 NA TRBJ1-2 TRBV29-1 TRBD1 CSVWGDRGNGYGYTF TGCAGCGTGTGGGGCGACAGGGGAAATGGCTATGGCTACACCTTC
15 NA TRBJ1-4 TRBV5-1 NA CASRSGGAGNEKLFF TGCGCCAGCCGGTCTGGGGGCGCCGGTAATGAAAAACTGTTTTTT
12 NA TRBJ2-7 TRBV11-2 TRBD1 CASSPTGYEQYF TGTGCCAGCAGCCCGACAGGGTACGAGCAGTACTTC
16 NA TRBJ2-3 TRBV19 NA CASSIQGSWGADTQYF TGTGCCAGTAGTATTCAGGGATCCTGGGGTGCGGATACGCAGTATTTT
14 NA TRBJ2-5 TRBV4-1 NA CASSQVGRGETQYF TGCGCCAGCAGCCAAGTAGGCCGGGGGGAGACCCAGTACTTC
13 NA TRBJ1-1 TRBV18 NA CASSRQTNTEAFF TGTGCCAGCTCTCGACAGACGAACACTGAAGCTTTCTTT
14 once TRBJ1-5 TRBV2 NA CASSGGRGDQPQHF TGTGCCAGCAGTGGGGGAAGGGGAGATCAGCCCCAGCATTTT
13 NA TRBJ2-1 TRBV5-4 NA CASRLGAGNEQFF TGTGCCAGCAGATTAGGGGCGGGAAATGAGCAGTTCTTC
13 NA TRBJ2-5 TRBV4-1 TRBD2 CASSLGRKETQYF TGCGCCAGCAGCCTCGGGAGGAAGGAGACCCAGTACTTC
15 once TRBJ2-5 TRBV11-2 NA CASSASATRKETQYF TGTGCCAGCAGCGCCTCGGCCACACGCAAAGAGACCCAGTACTTC
14 few TRBJ2-1 TRBV5-1 NA CASSLERAYNEQFF TGCGCCAGCAGCTTGGAACGAGCCTACAATGAGCAGTTCTTC
15 NA TRBJ1-2 TRBV19 NA CASSISAGGASGYTF TGTGCCAGTAGTATCTCGGCGGGAGGGGCCAGCGGCTACACCTTC
14 NA TRBJ1-2 TRBV7-9 NA CASSLASGSNGYTF TGTGCCAGCAGCTTAGCGTCGGGGAGTAATGGCTACACCTTC
16 NA TRBJ1-2 TRBV4-1 NA CASSQVKAQGHDGYTF TGCGCCAGCAGCCAAGTTAAGGCCCAAGGACACGATGGCTACACCTTC
13 NA TRBJ1-3 TRBV18 NA CASSPGDGNTIYF TGTGCCAGCTCCCCGGGGGACGGAAACACCATATATTTT
12 few TRBJ2-3 TRBV9 NA CASSPDFALQYF TGTGCCAGCAGCCCCGACTTCGCTCTGCAGTATTTT
16 NA TRBJ1-5 TRBV25-1 TRBD1 CASSGPNGTGGQPQHF TGTGCCAGCAGTGGGCCGAACGGGACAGGGGGCCAGCCCCAGCATTTT
16 once TRBJ2-3 TRBV10-3 TRBD2 CAIRSLAGGQIDTQYF TGTGCCATCAGAAGCTTAGCGGGAGGCCAGATAGATACGCAGTATTTT
13 NA TRBJ1-6 TRBV6-1 NA CASGRDIASPLHF TGTGCCAGCGGCCGGGACATAGCTTCACCCCTCCACTTT
14 few TRBJ1-2 TRBV11-3 TRBD1 CASSFLRDRVHYTF TGTGCCAGCAGCTTCCTCCGGGACAGGGTACACTACACCTTC
14 many TRBJ2-3 TRBV6-1 NA CASSTRFDGSTQYF TGTGCCAGCAGTACGAGATTCGACGGGAGTACGCAGTATTTT
15 NA TRBJ2-5 TRBV25-1 TRBD1 CASSAHDRAIGTQYF TGTGCCAGCAGCGCCCACGACAGGGCCATTGGGACCCAGTACTTC
17 NA TRBJ2-3 TRBV7-9 NA CASSLRVSGLAQNTQYF TGTGCCAGCAGCTTAAGGGTGAGCGGCCTAGCCCAAAATACGCAGTATTTT
16 NA TRBJ2-7 TRBV5-1 TRBD2 CASSLGLTSGTYEQYF TGCGCCAGCAGCTTGGGGCTGACTAGCGGGACCTACGAGCAGTACTTC